Each of the 22 T cell receptor beta chains below was sequenced from the same sample in a study of cytomegalovirus exposure and HLA in healthy donors. A multiplex PCR was run with 60 Vbeta primers and 13 Jbeta primers. Produced via immunoSEQ multiplex PCR; TCRdb's table is partial and in-frame only. Among about 130,000 clones, roughly 78% were seen once, and the ten largest hold about 9.2%. Sequenced sample: PBMCs. All receptors come from a man aged 25 to 40 in good health and CMV-seropositive.

This clone was seen a handful of times. The chain employs TRBV4-1 and TRBJ1-5; D unresolved. Germline values: CDR1 MGHRA, CDR2 YSYEKL. The V end lost 3 bases, the J end lost 5 bases, and 5 bases lay between the germline ends. CDR3 size: 12 residues. This CDR3 is CASSHLDQPQHF. The CDR3 DNA reads TGCGCCAGCAGCCACCTTGATCAGCCCCAGCATTTT.

This chain links TRBV5-1 with TRBJ1-6; TRBD1 matches 7 bases. CDR1 and CDR2 from the germline V gene are SGHRS and YFSETQ. The CDR3 totals 17 residues. V shed 4 bases, J shed 6 bases, and the junction held 13 bases outside the gene matches. As DNA, the CDR3 is TGCGCCAGCAGCCCGATAGGGACAGTAGGTGGTAATTCACCCCTCCACTTT. Residues: CASSPIGTVGGNSPLHF.

This rearrangement joins TRBV9 to TRBJ2-5, with D tentatively TRBD1 (6 bases). Trimming stripped 2 bases from V and 0 bases from J, with 11 bases between. The CDR3 runs to 15 residues. CDR1 SGDLS and CDR2 YYNGEE come from the germline V gene. The CDR3, as DNA: TGTGCCAGCAGCGTCGGGACATTGTACCAAGAGACCCAGTACTTC. Translating it yields CASSVGTLYQETQYF.

The rearrangement uses TRBV4-1 and TRBJ1-4; D ambiguous. CDR3 length equals 19 residues. CDR1 and CDR2 (germline): MGHRA, YSYEKL. V gave up 6 bases and J gave up 1 base, with 24 bases separating them. The CDR3, as DNA: TGCGCCAGCAGTCCCCTTTTTGTAGAGTCCCCCAAAACTAATGAAAAACTGTTTTTT. Residues: CASSPLFVESPKTNEKLFF.

V usage is TRBV2 and J usage is TRBJ2-1; 9 bases match TRBD1. The CDR3 runs 15 residues. Germline trimming cut 6 bases from V and 8 bases from J; bases unmatched to any gene: 11. Germline loops: CDR1 SNHLY, CDR2 FYNNEI. The chain's CDR3 is CASRSGTGSYDEQFF. The CDR3 DNA sequence: TGTGCCAGCAGATCCGGGACAGGGTCTTATGATGAGCAGTTCTTC. Combining the CDR3 with reference TRBV2 and TRBJ2-1 gives the whole variable domain EPEVTQTPSHQVTQMGQEVILRCVPISNHLYFYWYRQILGQKVEFLVSFYNNEISEKSEIFDDQFSVERPDGSNFTLKIRSTKLEDSAMYFCASRSGTGSYDEQFFGPGTRLTVL.

The J gene is TRBJ1-2, the V gene TRBV5-1; D not certain. CDR3 length equals 12 residues. V was shortened by 4 bases and J by 5 bases, with 9 bases between the two germline ends. From germline, CDR1 is SGHRS and CDR2 YFSETQ. CDR3 coding DNA: TGCGCCAGCAGCCTCGGACTGTATGGCTACACCTTC. Translating gives CASSLGLYGYTF.

The chain couples TRBV9 to TRBJ1-1; 9 bases align to TRBD1. The CDR3 loop spans 15 amino acids. The J segment lost 4 bases and the V segment lost 0 bases, leaving 4 bases of the junction unmatched. Germline CDR1 is SGDLS and CDR2 is YYNGEE. The CDR3 spells CASSVGGTGFTEAFF. DNA of the CDR3: TGTGCCAGCAGCGTAGGCGGGACAGGGTTCACTGAAGCTTTCTTT.

The gene calls are TRBV5-1 and TRBJ2-3; the D gene is possibly TRBD2 (6 bases). V was shortened by 7 bases and J by 2 bases, with 23 bases between the two germline ends. This CDR3 region has 17 residues. Germline V CDR1 and CDR2: SGHRS, YFSETQ. The CDR3 sequence: CASQAMVVGTHTDTQYF. The CDR3 bases are TGCGCCAGCCAAGCGATGGTGGTGGGGACTCACACAGATACGCAGTATTTT.

This chain joins TRBV19 and TRBJ2-3; D is perhaps TRBD2 (7 bases). Trimming took 6 bases from V and 7 from J, leaving 20 bases between them. Germline V lookup: CDR1 LNHDA, CDR2 SQIVND (reference sequence). CDR3 size: 15 residues. The CDR3 region has the DNA TGTGCCAGTAGCCGGGGGGCTGGGGGCAGAAATACGCAGTATTTT. It codes for CASSRGAGGRNTQYF. Based on the CDR3 plus reference TRBV19 and TRBJ2-3, the full variable domain is DGGITQSPKYLFRKEGQNVTLSCEQNLNHDAMYWYRQDPGQGLRLIYYSQIVNDFQKGDIAEGYSVSREKKESFPLTVTSAQKNPTAFYLCASSRGAGGRNTQYFGPGTRLTVL.

The chain uses TRBV10-1 and TRBJ2-1, with a tentative D call TRBD2 (7 bases). The CDR3 sequence is 15 residues long. Germline assignment: CDR1 WNHNN and CDR2 SYGVQD (reference sequence). V shed 4 bases and J shed 2 bases, with 12 bases lying between them. The CDR3 bases are TGCGCCAGCAGTGCGGGGGGCTTACCCTACAATGAGCAGTTCTTC. Translation: CASSAGGLPYNEQFF.

J is TRBJ1-3 and V is TRBV29-1; D might be TRBD1 (6 bases). The CDR3 has 15 residues. V shed 4 bases and J shed 0 bases, with 13 bases lying between them. Germline V gene lookup returns CDR1 SQVTM and CDR2 ANQGSEA. CDR3 protein: CSVGGGSLSGNTIYF. The CDR3 DNA reads TGCAGCGTTGGGGGGGGCAGTCTCTCTGGAAACACCATATATTTT.

This chain uses TRBV7-2 with TRBJ1-6; weak D call: TRBD1 (6 bases). Germline assignment: CDR1 SGHTA and CDR2 FQGNSA. V was clipped by 6 bases and J by 3 bases, with 15 bases between them. The CDR3 is made up of 16 amino acids. Here the CDR3 reads CASRTSPGHYNSPLHF. The DNA for the CDR3 is TGTGCCAGCAGGACCTCCCCGGGACACTATAATTCACCCCTCCACTTT. Supplemented by reference TRBV7-2 and TRBJ1-6, the full variable domain reads GAGVSQSPSNKVTEKGKDVELRCDPISGHTALYWYRQSLGQGLEFLIYFQGNSAPDKSGLPSDRFSAERTGGSVSTLTIQRTQQEDSAVYLCASRTSPGHYNSPLHFGNGTRLTVT.

The chain links TRBV4-2 to TRBJ2-1, with a weak D call TRBD2 (7 bases). The CDR3 is 19 amino acids. Germline V gives CDR1 LGHNA, CDR2 YNFKEQ. V dropped 5 bases and J dropped 4 bases, with 27 bases sitting between them. This chain's CDR3 is CASSKATSGGRRGYNEQFF. CDR3 coding DNA: TGTGCCAGCAGCAAAGCGACTTCGGGGGGACGTAGGGGGTACAATGAGCAGTTCTTC.

This chain connects TRBV2 to TRBJ2-2, with a tentative D call TRBD1 (5 bases). V lost 4 bases and J lost 6, with 15 bases in between. The germline V gene encodes CDR1 SNHLY and CDR2 FYNNEI. CDR3 size: 15 residues. The CDR3 sequence is CASSVGPSISGELFF. The CDR3 nucleotides are TGTGCCAGCAGTGTGGGGCCTAGTATATCCGGGGAGCTGTTTTTT.

The chain uses TRBV28 and TRBJ2-7; tentatively, D is TRBD1 (5 bases). V was clipped by 6 bases and J by 5 bases, with 29 bases between them. This CDR3 spans 18 amino acids. Germline CDR1 and CDR2: MDHEN and SYDVKM. The CDR3 DNA follows: TGTGCCAGCAGCACTACACAAAGCAGGTGGGGCCGGGTCCACGAGCAGTACTTC. Protein: CASSTTQSRWGRVHEQYF.

This sequence joins TRBV14 and TRBJ2-7, with 9 bases identical to TRBD1. With 1 base clipped from V and 2 bases from J, the junction kept 9 bases outside the gene matches. Germline CDR1 SGHDN, CDR2 FVKESK. This CDR3 comprises 17 residues. The CDR3 sequence is CASSQVGEGTGTYEQYF. In DNA, the CDR3 is TGTGCCAGCAGCCAAGTAGGTGAGGGGACAGGGACCTACGAGCAGTACTTC.

The chain couples TRBV7-3 to TRBJ2-1; 10 bases fit TRBD1. The CDR3 spans 15 residues. Germline trimming cut 2 bases from V and 2 bases from J; bases unmatched to any gene: 0. In germline, CDR1 is SGHTA, CDR2 FQGTGA. The CDR3 spells CASSLGQGAYNEQFF. The CDR3 coding sequence is TGTGCCAGCAGCTTAGGACAGGGGGCCTACAATGAGCAGTTCTTC.

CDR3 bases: TGTGCCAGCAGCCCGACCTTGGACAGGTCTCCCTACAATGAGCAGTTCTTC. It codes for CASSPTLDRSPYNEQFF. This chain connects TRBV14 to TRBJ2-1; TRBD1 matches 7 bases. V shed 4 bases, J shed 2 bases, and the junction held 11 bases outside the gene matches. This CDR3 spans 17 amino acids. Germline V lookup: CDR1 SGHDN, CDR2 FVKESK.

The rearrangement uses TRBV4-1 and TRBJ2-7; 7 bases agree with TRBD1. V trimming: 3 bases; J trimming: 2 bases; junction bases outside the gene matches: 16. CDR1 and CDR2 (germline): MGHRA, YSYEKL. This CDR3 is 18 amino acids long. The CDR3 DNA reads as TGCGCCAGCAGCCATCAAGCGCCGGGACAGTCCTACGCCTACGAGCAGTACTTC. Its protein product is CASSHQAPGQSYAYEQYF.

The V gene is TRBV9, the J gene TRBJ2-4, with D tentatively TRBD1 (6 bases). The ends were cut back, 3 bases at V and 8 bases at J, with 15 bases in the middle. The germline V gene encodes CDR1 SGDLS and CDR2 YYNGEE. The CDR3 runs to 14 residues. DNA for the CDR3: TGTGCCAGCAGCGCAGAACAGGGTATCGACATTCAGTACTTC. It specifies CASSAEQGIDIQYF.

The chain employs TRBV6-1 and TRBJ1-4; D unresolved. Between the trimmed V and J ends, which lost 0 bases and 3 bases, there was a span of 8 bases. The CDR3 is 15 residues long. In germline, CDR1 is MNHNS, CDR2 SASEGT. The CDR3 DNA is TGTGCCAGCAGTGAAGCGCTGGCAGCTAATGAAAAACTGTTTTTT. Residues: CASSEALAANEKLFF.

This clone was detected only once. The chain combines TRBV5-1 with TRBJ1-3; the match to TRBD1 covers 8 bases. This CDR3 is built from 16 residues. CDR1 and CDR2 (germline): SGHRS, YFSETQ. With 5 bases clipped from V and 1 base from J, the junction kept 8 bases outside the gene matches. The CDR3 here is CASSPGGLNSGNTIYF. CDR3 nucleotide sequence: TGCGCCAGCAGTCCAGGGGGCTTAAATTCTGGAAACACCATATATTTT.